The source of this TCR beta chain is a study of vaccination effects on CD4 cells after COVID-19. The CDR3 covers 14 residues. The ends were cut back, 4 bases at V and 1 base at J, with 10 bases in the middle. Germline values: CDR1 LGHDT, CDR2 YNNKEL (reference sequence). For this clone: Its antigen remains unknown.

Produced via immunoSEQ multiplex PCR; TCRdb's table is partial and in-frame only. The profile shows 40,000 to 55,000 clones, 70% to 75% of them singletons. Culture proceeded for 9 to 11 days, and CD4+ T cells were then isolated. This rearrangement joins TRBV3-1 (or the pseudogene TRBV3-2) to TRBJ1-2, with a possible D match to TRBD1 (5 bases). This sequence was found in a human donor who had a prior SARS-CoV-2 infection. Specimen: CD4+ T cells from PBMCs cultured without peptide, collected before COVID-19 vaccination. The CDR3 is CASSRGGDNYGYTF. The DNA for the CDR3 is TGTGCCAGCAGCCGGGGGGGAGATAACTATGGCTACACCTTC.